These 26 T cell receptor beta chains were all obtained from the same sample, sequenced in a study of T cell responses to AZD1222 COVID-19 vaccine. Sequenced by immunoSEQ multiplex PCR; TCRdb stores in-frame clones only, minus some. Of roughly 60,000 clones in the sample, 65% to 80% are singletons; the top ten hold around 3.5%. Here the sequenced sample was peripheral blood, taken 28 days after the second AZD1222 dose. The receptors were gathered from an adult who received the AZD1222 COVID-19 vaccine.

This chain links TRBV28 with TRBJ2-7; 7 nucleotides agree with TRBD1. The CDR3 has 17 amino acids. Unmatched junction bases numbered 18, after V lost 4 bases and J lost 6 bases. The germline V gene has CDR1 MDHEN and CDR2 SYDVKM. For the CDR3, the DNA is TGTGCCAGCAGTTCGTGGGCTCCGGGACAGAGCAAGGTCGAGCAGTACTTC. It is translated as CASSSWAPGQSKVEQYF. The whole variable domain, remainder taken from reference TRBV28 and TRBJ2-7, is DVKVTQSSRYLVKRTGEKVFLECVQDMDHENMFWYRQDPGLGLRLIYFSYDVKMKEKGDIPEGYSVSREKKERFSLILESASTNQTSMYLCASSSWAPGQSKVEQYFGPGTRLTVT.

This clone turned up a few times. CDR3 residues: CASSLEEDNSPLHF. For the CDR3, the DNA is TGTGCCAGCAGCTTGGAAGAGGATAATTCACCCCTCCACTTT. The chain couples TRBV5-8 to TRBJ1-6; D unclear. In germline, CDR1 is SGHTS, CDR2 YDEGEE. Trimming took off 0 bases at V and 5 bases at J, with 6 bases between the two ends. CDR3 length: 14 residues.

The chain is built from TRBV6-2 or TRBV6-3 and TRBJ1-5; D is ambiguous. With 4 bases removed from V and 6 bases from J, the gap between germline ends came to 16 bases. This CDR3 has 15 amino acids. Germline values: CDR1 MNHEY, CDR2 SVGEGT. CDR3 in DNA: TGTGCCAGCAGTTTGGTGTCTGGACGGATTCAGCCCCAGCATTTT. It encodes CASSLVSGRIQPQHF.

This clone has more than one count but fewer than ten. The chain has TRBV28 and TRBJ2-1; no clear D. Trimming removed 1 base at V and 5 bases at J, with 6 bases between. Germline-derived CDR1 and CDR2 are MDHEN and SYDVKM. The CDR3 has 13 residues. The CDR3 DNA follows: TGTGCCAGCAGTTTATACGGAAACAATGAGCAGTTCTTC. This codes for CASSLYGNNEQFF. The full variable domain, rest sourced from reference TRBV28 and TRBJ2-1, is DVKVTQSSRYLVKRTGEKVFLECVQDMDHENMFWYRQDPGLGLRLIYFSYDVKMKEKGDIPEGYSVSREKKERFSLILESASTNQTSMYLCASSLYGNNEQFFGPGTRLTVL.

This clone has a handful of counts. The chain is built from TRBV24-1 and TRBJ1-5, with 9 bases aligning to TRBD1. Germline-derived CDR1 and CDR2 are KGHDR and SFDVKD. This CDR3 contains 20 residues. V was clipped by 4 bases and J by 0 bases; unmatched bases: 15. As DNA, the CDR3 is TGTGCCACCAGTGAAATGCTGTACAGGGGGCCCGACTATAGCAATCAGCCCCAGCATTTT. Encoded protein: CATSEMLYRGPDYSNQPQHF.

This chain joins TRBV18 and TRBJ2-3; TRBD1 agrees at 7 bases. J gave up 0 bases and V 1 base, and 16 bases lay outside the gene matches. Germline CDR1 and CDR2: KGHSH and LQKENI. CDR3 length equals 20 residues. DNA for the CDR3: TGTGCCAGCTCACCACGACTCTTGAGAGGGGGACAGCAAAGCACAGATACGCAGTATTTT. It is translated as CASSPRLLRGGQQSTDTQYF.

The J gene is TRBJ1-6, the V gene TRBV4-2, with D possibly matching TRBD1 (6 bases). V lost 2 bases, J lost 4 bases, and 15 bases lay in between. Germline V CDR1 and CDR2: LGHNA, YNFKEQ. This CDR3 spans 17 amino acids. The CDR3 DNA reads TGTGCCAGCAGCCAAAAGGGGGACCCCACTTATAATTCACCCCTCCACTTT. It specifies CASSQKGDPTYNSPLHF.

This clone was seen a handful of times. The V call is TRBV6-2 or TRBV6-3, the J call TRBJ2-3; 9 bases fit TRBD2. Trimming took 5 bases from V and 3 from J; bases not matched to a gene: 6. The CDR3 runs 15 residues. CDR1 and CDR2 from the germline V gene are MNHEY and SVGEGT. The CDR3 protein is CASSVASGETDTQYF. DNA for the CDR3: TGTGCCAGCAGTGTCGCTAGCGGGGAAACAGATACGCAGTATTTT.

The CDR3: CASSLEAFGANVLTF. DNA for the CDR3: TGTGCCAGCAGCTTAGAGGCGTTTGGGGCCAACGTCCTGACTTTC. The rearrangement links TRBV7-8 to TRBJ2-6, with D uncertain. Trimming shortened V by 1 base and J by 3 bases, and 7 bases separated the two germline ends. Germline V gene sequence: CDR1 SGHVS, CDR2 FQNEAQ. This CDR3 contains 15 residues.

The chain combines TRBV11-2 with TRBJ1-2; D might be TRBD1 (5 bases). Germline values: CDR1 SGHAT, CDR2 FQNNGV. V dropped 6 bases and J dropped 5 bases, with 16 bases sitting between them. The CDR3 spans 14 residues. This CDR3 is CASRDRGADYGYTF. CDR3 sequence (DNA): TGTGCCAGCAGAGATAGAGGGGCAGATTATGGCTACACCTTC. Drawing the rest from reference TRBV11-2 and TRBJ1-2, the complete variable domain is EAGVAQSPRYKIIEKRQSVAFWCNPISGHATLYWYQQILGQGPKLLIQFQNNGVVDDSQLPKDRFSAERLKGVDSTLKIQPAKLEDSAVYLCASRDRGADYGYTFGSGTRLTVV.

The V call is TRBV2, the J call TRBJ2-1; D not resolved. Germline V gene sequence: CDR1 SNHLY, CDR2 FYNNEI. The CDR3 has 13 residues. V was trimmed by 1 base and J by 6 bases, leaving 7 bases between them. The CDR3, as DNA: TGTGCCAGCAGTGAAGTCAGTCCCAATGAGCAGTTCTTC. Its translation is CASSEVSPNEQFF.

In nucleotides, the CDR3 is TGTGCCAGCAGCCAAGGTGTCCGGGATCAGCCCCAGCATTTT. This translates into CASSQGVRDQPQHF. The chain links TRBV3-1 (or the pseudogene TRBV3-2) to TRBJ1-5; D ambiguous. The V end lost 1 base, the J end lost 5 bases, and 9 bases lay between the germline ends. The CDR3 is made up of 14 amino acids. The germline CDR1 and CDR2 sequences are LGHDT and YNNKEL (reference sequence).

This chain uses TRBV3-1 (or the pseudogene TRBV3-2) with TRBJ2-5, with 10 nucleotides matching TRBD1. CDR3 length equals 14 residues. The V gene's germline CDR1 is LGHDT and CDR2 YNNKEL (reference sequence). The ends lost 5 bases at V and 8 bases at J; junction bases unmatched: 8. The CDR3 sequence is CASSGPGDRGTQYF. In DNA form, the CDR3 reads TGTGCCAGCAGCGGGCCCGGGGACAGGGGCACCCAGTACTTC.

This sequence joins TRBV4-3 and TRBJ1-3; no reliable D call. The CDR3 extends over 16 amino acids. Germline assignment: CDR1 LGHNA and CDR2 YSLEER. V lost 0 bases, J lost 4 bases, and 13 bases lay in between. The CDR3 region is CASSQEVLNDGNTIYF. The DNA of the CDR3 is TGCGCCAGCAGCCAAGAGGTATTAAACGACGGAAACACCATATATTTT.

V and J are TRBV28 and TRBJ1-1; TRBD1 is a possible D gene (5 bases). This CDR3 is 15 amino acids long. Trimming pared 5 bases from V and 0 bases from J, leaving 13 bases between. Germline loops: CDR1 MDHEN, CDR2 SYDVKM. CDR3 sequence: CASSDIGEVNTEAFF. The CDR3 coding sequence is TGTGCCAGCAGTGACATAGGGGAGGTGAACACTGAAGCTTTCTTT.

The chain has TRBV19 and TRBJ2-5, with TRBD2 as a possible D gene (6 bases). Looked up from germline, CDR1 is LNHDA and CDR2 is SQIVND (reference sequence). The CDR3 totals 14 residues. Deletions cut 3 bases from V and 4 bases from J, with 12 bases between. The CDR3: CASSISGTAETQYF. The CDR3 nucleotides are TGTGCCAGTAGTATTTCAGGGACTGCAGAGACCCAGTACTTC.

This chain uses TRBV3-1 (or the pseudogene TRBV3-2) with TRBJ1-4, with D perhaps TRBD1 (5 bases). Germline loops: CDR1 LGHDT, CDR2 YNNKEL (reference sequence). CDR3 size: 15 residues. Trimming removed 5 bases from V and 6 bases from J, with 16 bases in between. Here the CDR3 reads CASSSRLRGDEKLFF. The CDR3 DNA reads as TGTGCCAGCAGCTCTCGGCTAAGGGGAGATGAAAAACTGTTTTTT.

A few counts support this clone. The chain is built from TRBV5-4 and TRBJ2-5; TRBD2 matches 11 bases. With 4 bases clipped from V and 9 bases from J, the junction kept 14 bases outside the gene matches. Germline CDR1 SGHNT, CDR2 YYREEE (reference sequence). The CDR3 is 16 residues long. The CDR3 here is CASSPRLAGTPKSQYF. CDR3 nucleotide sequence: TGTGCCAGCAGCCCTAGACTAGCGGGGACGCCCAAGTCCCAGTACTTC.

The genes are TRBV9 and TRBJ1-1, with D tentatively TRBD1 (5 bases). CDR1 and CDR2 (germline): SGDLS, YYNGEE. V lost 0 bases and J lost 2, with 8 bases in between. The CDR3 runs to 14 residues. The CDR3 DNA sequence: TGTGCCAGCAGCGTAGCTGGGGGAAACACTGAAGCTTTCTTT. Amino acids: CASSVAGGNTEAFF.

This rearrangement joins TRBV7-9 to TRBJ1-6; TRBD1 might be the D (5 bases). The V gene's germline CDR1 is SEHNR and CDR2 FQNEAQ (reference sequence). This CDR3 is built from 15 residues. Trimming removed 0 bases at V and 7 bases at J, with 10 bases between. CDR3 sequence: CASSLAQGPNSPLHF. CDR3 DNA sequence: TGTGCCAGCAGCTTAGCCCAGGGTCCAAATTCACCCCTCCACTTT.

This chain joins TRBV15 and TRBJ1-5; D gene uncertain. The germline V gene encodes CDR1 LNHNV and CDR2 YYDKDF (reference sequence). Trimming left V 3 bases short and J 3 bases short, with 9 bases between. The CDR3 is made up of 14 amino acids. This CDR3 reads CATSRTGVNQPQHF. CDR3 coding DNA: TGTGCCACCAGCAGGACTGGGGTCAATCAGCCCCAGCATTTT.

The rearrangement links TRBV11-2 to TRBJ2-7; D is ambiguous. Looked up from germline, CDR1 is SGHAT and CDR2 is FQNNGV. The CDR3 is made up of 16 amino acids. V was trimmed by 5 bases and J by 2 bases, leaving 19 bases between them. The CDR3 DNA is TGTGCCAGCAGCCCCGTCGCACGTAGGGATACCTACGAGCAGTACTTC. Protein: CASSPVARRDTYEQYF.

V usage is TRBV6-4 and J usage is TRBJ2-1; D not resolved. V lost 4 bases to trimming and J lost 2 bases, with 12 bases between them. Germline CDR1 MRHNA, CDR2 SNTAGT. This CDR3 comprises 15 residues. CDR3: CASSAASETYNEQFF. The CDR3 bases are TGTGCCAGCAGTGCCGCTAGTGAGACCTACAATGAGCAGTTCTTC.

This chain connects TRBV12-3 or TRBV12-4 to TRBJ1-2, with unresolved D. Trimming stripped 6 bases from V and 4 bases from J, with 9 bases between. CDR3 size: 12 residues. CDR3: CASSPNSYGYTF. CDR3 DNA: TGTGCCAGCAGCCCCAACTCCTATGGCTACACCTTC.

CDR3 residues: CASRIVGYNEQFF. In DNA form, the CDR3 reads TGTGCCAGCAGAATTGTGGGGTACAATGAGCAGTTCTTC. The V call is TRBV5-6, the J call TRBJ2-1; D is unclear. V was clipped by 5 bases and J by 4 bases, with 10 bases between them. CDR1 SGHDT and CDR2 YYEEEE come from the germline V gene. The CDR3 contains 13 residues.

The J gene is TRBJ2-1, the V gene TRBV24-1, with 7 bases fitting TRBD1. CDR1 is KGHDR, CDR2 SFDVKD, per germline. This CDR3 is 15 amino acids long. V was clipped by 2 bases and J by 6 bases; unmatched bases: 6. The CDR3 coding sequence is TGTGCCACCAGTGATTCCCAGGACAGGTCCAATGAGCAGTTCTTC. Protein product: CATSDSQDRSNEQFF.